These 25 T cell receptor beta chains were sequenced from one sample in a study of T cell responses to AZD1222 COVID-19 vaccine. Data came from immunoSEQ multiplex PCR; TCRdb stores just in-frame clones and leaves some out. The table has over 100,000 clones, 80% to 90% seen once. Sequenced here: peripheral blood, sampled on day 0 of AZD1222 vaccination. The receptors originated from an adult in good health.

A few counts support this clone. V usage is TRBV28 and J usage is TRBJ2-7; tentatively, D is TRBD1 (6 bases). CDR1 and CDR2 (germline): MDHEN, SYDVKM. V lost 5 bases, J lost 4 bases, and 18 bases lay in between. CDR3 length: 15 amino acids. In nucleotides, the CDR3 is TGTGCCAGCAGTCCAGGTGGGCAGGGGTCTTACGAGCAGTACTTC. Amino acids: CASSPGGQGSYEQYF.

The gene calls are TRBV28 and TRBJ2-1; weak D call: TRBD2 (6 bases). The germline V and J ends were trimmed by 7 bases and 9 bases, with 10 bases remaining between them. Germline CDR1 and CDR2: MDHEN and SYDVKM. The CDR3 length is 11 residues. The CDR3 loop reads CASTVGGEQFF. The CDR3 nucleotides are TGTGCCAGCACGGTGGGGGGTGAGCAGTTCTTC.

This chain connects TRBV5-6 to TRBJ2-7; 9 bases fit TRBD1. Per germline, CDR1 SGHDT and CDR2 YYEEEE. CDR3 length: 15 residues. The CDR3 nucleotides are TGTGCATTCACGAGTTCTGGGACAGGGTCCTACGAGCAGTACTTC. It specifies CAFTSSGTGSYEQYF.

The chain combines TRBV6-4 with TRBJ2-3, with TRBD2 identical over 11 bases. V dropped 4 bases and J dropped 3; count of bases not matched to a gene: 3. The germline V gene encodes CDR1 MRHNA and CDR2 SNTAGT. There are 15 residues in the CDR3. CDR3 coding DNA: TGTGCCAGCAGTGTACTAGCGGGAGCAACAGATACGCAGTATTTT. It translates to CASSVLAGATDTQYF.

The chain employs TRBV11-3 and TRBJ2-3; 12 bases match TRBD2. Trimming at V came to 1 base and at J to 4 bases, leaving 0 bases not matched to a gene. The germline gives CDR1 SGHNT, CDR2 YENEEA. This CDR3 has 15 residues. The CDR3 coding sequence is TGTGCCAGCAGCTTAGGACTAGCGGGAGCAGATACGCAGTATTTT. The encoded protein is CASSLGLAGADTQYF.

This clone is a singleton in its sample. CDR3 DNA sequence: TGTGCCAGCAGCTTAAGACAGGGGATTTCGGAGACCCAGTACTTC. Residues: CASSLRQGISETQYF. The chain carries TRBV11-3 and TRBJ2-5; 8 bases fit TRBD1. V was clipped by 2 bases and J by 5 bases; unmatched bases: 7. There are 15 residues in the CDR3. Per the germline V gene, CDR1 is SGHNT and CDR2 is YENEEA.

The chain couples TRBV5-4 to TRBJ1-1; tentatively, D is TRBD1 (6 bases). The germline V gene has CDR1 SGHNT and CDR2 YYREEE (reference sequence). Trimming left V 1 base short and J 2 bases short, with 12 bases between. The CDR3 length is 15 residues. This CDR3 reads CASSLSGTTNTEAFF. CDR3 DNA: TGTGCCAGCAGCTTGTCGGGGACAACCAACACTGAAGCTTTCTTT. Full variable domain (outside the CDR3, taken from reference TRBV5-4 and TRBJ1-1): ETGVTQSPTHLIKTRGQQVTLRCSSQSGHNTVSWYQQALGQGPQFIFQYYREEENGRGNFPPRFSGLQFPNYSSELNVNALELDDSALYLCASSLSGTTNTEAFFGQGTRLTVV.

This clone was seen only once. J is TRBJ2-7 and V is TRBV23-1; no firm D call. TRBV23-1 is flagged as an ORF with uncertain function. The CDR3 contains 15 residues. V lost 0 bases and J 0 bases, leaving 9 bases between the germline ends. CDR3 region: CASSQSRDPSYEQYF. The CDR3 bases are TGCGCCAGCAGTCAATCTCGCGACCCCTCCTACGAGCAGTACTTC.

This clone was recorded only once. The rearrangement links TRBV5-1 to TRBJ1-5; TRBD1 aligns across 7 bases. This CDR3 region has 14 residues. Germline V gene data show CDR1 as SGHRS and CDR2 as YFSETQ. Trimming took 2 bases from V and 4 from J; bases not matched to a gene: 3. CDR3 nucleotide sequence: TGCGCCAGCAGCTTATCAGGGGGGAATCAGCCCCAGCATTTT. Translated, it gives CASSLSGGNQPQHF.

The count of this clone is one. CDR3 sequence: CASSKFAYPEAFF. CDR3 coding DNA: TGTGCCAGCAGCAAGTTCGCCTACCCTGAAGCTTTCTTT. The J gene is TRBJ1-1, the V gene TRBV27; D is ambiguous. Trimming cost V 6 bases and J 6 bases, with 14 bases left between them. CDR1 and CDR2 (germline): MNHEY, SMNVEV (reference sequence). The CDR3 loop spans 13 amino acids.

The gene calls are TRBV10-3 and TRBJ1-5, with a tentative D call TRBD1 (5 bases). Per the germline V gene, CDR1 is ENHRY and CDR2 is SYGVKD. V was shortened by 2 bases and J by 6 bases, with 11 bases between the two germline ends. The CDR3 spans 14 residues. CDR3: CAISEGQGGQPQHF. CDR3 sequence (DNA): TGTGCCATCAGTGAGGGGCAGGGAGGTCAGCCCCAGCATTTT.

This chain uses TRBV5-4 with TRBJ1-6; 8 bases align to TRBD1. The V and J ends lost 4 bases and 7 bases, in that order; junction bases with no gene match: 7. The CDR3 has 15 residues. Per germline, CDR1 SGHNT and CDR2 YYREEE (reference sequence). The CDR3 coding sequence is TGTGCCAGCAGCCCGGACAGGGCGGTAAATTCACCCCTCCACTTT. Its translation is CASSPDRAVNSPLHF.

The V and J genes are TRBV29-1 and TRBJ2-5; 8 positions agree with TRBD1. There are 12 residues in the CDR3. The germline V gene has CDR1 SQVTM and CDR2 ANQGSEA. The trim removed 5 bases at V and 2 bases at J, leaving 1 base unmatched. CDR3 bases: TGCAGCGTTCGGACAGGGCAAGAGACCCAGTACTTC. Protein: CSVRTGQETQYF.

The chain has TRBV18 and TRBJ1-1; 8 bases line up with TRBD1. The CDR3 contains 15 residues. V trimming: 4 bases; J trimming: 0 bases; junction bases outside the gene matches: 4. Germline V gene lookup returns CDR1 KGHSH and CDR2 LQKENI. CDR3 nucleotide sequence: TGTGCCAGCTCACTGGGACAGGAACTGAACACTGAAGCTTTCTTT. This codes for CASSLGQELNTEAFF. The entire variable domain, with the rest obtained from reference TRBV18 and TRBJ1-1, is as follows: NAGVMQNPRHLVRRRGQEARLRCSPMKGHSHVYWYRQLPEEGLKFMVYLQKENIIDESGMPKERFSAEFPKEGPSILRIQQVVRGDSAAYFCASSLGQELNTEAFFGQGTRLTVV.

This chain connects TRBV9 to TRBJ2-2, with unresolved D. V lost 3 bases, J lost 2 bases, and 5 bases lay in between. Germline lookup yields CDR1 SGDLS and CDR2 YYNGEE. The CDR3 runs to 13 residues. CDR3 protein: CASSGPNTGELFF. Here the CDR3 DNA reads TGTGCCAGCAGCGGTCCAAACACCGGGGAGCTGTTTTTT.

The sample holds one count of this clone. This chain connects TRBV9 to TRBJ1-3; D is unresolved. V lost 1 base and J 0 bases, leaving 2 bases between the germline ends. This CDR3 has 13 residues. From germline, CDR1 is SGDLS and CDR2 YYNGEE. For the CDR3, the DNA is TGTGCCAGCAGCGTATACTCTGGAAACACCATATATTTT. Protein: CASSVYSGNTIYF.

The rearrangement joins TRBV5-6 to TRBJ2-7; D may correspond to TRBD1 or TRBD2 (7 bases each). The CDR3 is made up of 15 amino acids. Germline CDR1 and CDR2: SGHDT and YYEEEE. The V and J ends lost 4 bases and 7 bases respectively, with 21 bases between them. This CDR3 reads CASSTPGEGAQEQYF. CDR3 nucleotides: TGTGCCAGCAGCACCCCGGGGGAGGGGGCGCAGGAGCAGTACTTC. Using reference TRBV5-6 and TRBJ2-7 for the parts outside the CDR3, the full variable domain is DAGVTQSPTHLIKTRGQQVTLRCSPKSGHDTVSWYQQALGQGPQFIFQYYEEEERQRGNFPDRFSGHQFPNYSSELNVNALLLGDSALYLCASSTPGEGAQEQYFGPGTRLTVT.

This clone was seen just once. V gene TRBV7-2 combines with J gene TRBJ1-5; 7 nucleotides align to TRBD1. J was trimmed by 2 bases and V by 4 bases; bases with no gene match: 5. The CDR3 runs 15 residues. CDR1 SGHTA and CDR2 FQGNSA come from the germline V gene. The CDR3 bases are TGTGCCAGCAGCTACACAGGGGCGCGCAATCAGCCCCAGCATTTT. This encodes CASSYTGARNQPQHF.

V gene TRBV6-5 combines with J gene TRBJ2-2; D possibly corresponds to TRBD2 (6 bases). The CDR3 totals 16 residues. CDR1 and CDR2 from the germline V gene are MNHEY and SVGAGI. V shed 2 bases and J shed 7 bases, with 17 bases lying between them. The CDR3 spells CASSYPPAPGVGELFF. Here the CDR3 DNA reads TGTGCCAGCAGTTACCCCCCCGCGCCGGGGGTCGGGGAGCTGTTTTTT.

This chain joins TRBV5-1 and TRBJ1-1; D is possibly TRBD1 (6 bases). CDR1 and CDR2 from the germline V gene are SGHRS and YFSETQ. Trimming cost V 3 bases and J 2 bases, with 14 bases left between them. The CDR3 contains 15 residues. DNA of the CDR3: TGCGCCAGCAGCTACGCAGGGGAATTCAACACTGAAGCTTTCTTT. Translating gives CASSYAGEFNTEAFF.

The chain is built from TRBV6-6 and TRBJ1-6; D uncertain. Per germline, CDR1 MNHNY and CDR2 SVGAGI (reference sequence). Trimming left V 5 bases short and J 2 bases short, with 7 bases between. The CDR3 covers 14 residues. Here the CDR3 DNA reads TGTGCCAGCAGTCCCAGCCCCTATAATTCACCCCTCCACTTT. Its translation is CASSPSPYNSPLHF.

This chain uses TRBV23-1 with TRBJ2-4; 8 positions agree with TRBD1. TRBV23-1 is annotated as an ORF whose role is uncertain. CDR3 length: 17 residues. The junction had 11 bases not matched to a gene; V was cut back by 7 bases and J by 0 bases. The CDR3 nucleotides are TGCGCCAGCAAAGGACAGGGTAACCTCCTAGCCAAAAACATTCAGTACTTC. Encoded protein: CASKGQGNLLAKNIQYF.

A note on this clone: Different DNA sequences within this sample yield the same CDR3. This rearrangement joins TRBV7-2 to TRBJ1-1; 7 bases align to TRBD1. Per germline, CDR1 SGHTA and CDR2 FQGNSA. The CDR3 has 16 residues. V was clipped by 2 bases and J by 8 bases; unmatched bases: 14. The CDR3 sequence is CASSLPPDRAGPEAFF. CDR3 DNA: TGTGCCAGCAGCTTACCACCTGACAGGGCGGGACCCGAAGCTTTCTTT.

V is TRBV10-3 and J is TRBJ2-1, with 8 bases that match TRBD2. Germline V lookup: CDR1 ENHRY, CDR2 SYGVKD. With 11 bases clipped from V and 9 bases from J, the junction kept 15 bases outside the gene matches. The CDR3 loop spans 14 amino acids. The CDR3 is CASSARGAYFEQFF. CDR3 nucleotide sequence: TGTGCCTCGTCTGCGCGGGGGGCCTACTTTGAGCAGTTCTTC.

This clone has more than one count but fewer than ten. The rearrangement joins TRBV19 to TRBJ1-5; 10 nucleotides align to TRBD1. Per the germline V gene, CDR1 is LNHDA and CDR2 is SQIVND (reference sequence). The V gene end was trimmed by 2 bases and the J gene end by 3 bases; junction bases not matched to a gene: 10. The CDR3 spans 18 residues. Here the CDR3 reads CASSIRQGALVNNQPQHF. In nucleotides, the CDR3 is TGTGCCAGTAGTATAAGACAGGGGGCATTAGTAAACAATCAGCCCCAGCATTTT.